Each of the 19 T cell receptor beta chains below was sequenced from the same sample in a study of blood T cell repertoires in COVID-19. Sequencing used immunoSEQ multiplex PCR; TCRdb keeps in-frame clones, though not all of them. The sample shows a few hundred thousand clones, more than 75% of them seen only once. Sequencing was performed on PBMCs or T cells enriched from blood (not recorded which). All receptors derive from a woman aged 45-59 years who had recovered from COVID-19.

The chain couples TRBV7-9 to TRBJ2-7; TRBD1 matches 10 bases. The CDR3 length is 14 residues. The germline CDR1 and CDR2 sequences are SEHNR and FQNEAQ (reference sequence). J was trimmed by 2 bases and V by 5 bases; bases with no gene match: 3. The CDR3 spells CASSRQGAPYEQYF. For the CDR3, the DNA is TGTGCCAGCAGCCGACAGGGGGCCCCCTACGAGCAGTACTTC.

CDR3 nucleotide sequence: TGTGCCAGCAGCCCCCTCCCCGATGGCTACACCTTC. Its translation is CASSPLPDGYTF. The rearrangement uses TRBV11-3 and TRBJ1-2; no clear D gene. From germline, CDR1 is SGHNT and CDR2 YENEEA. The CDR3 is 12 residues long. Between the trimmed V and J ends, which lost 5 bases and 6 bases, there was a span of 10 bases.

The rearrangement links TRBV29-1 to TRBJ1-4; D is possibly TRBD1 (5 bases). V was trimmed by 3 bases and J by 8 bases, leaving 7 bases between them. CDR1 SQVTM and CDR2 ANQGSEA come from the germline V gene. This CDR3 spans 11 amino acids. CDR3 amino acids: CSVEAGEKLFF. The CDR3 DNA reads TGCAGCGTTGAGGCAGGGGAAAAACTGTTTTTT.

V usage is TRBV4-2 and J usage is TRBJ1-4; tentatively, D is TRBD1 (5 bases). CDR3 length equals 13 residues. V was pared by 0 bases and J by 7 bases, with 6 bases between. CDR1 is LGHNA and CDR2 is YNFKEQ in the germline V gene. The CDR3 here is CASSQDRVEKLFF. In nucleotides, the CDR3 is TGTGCCAGCAGCCAAGACAGGGTTGAAAAACTGTTTTTT.

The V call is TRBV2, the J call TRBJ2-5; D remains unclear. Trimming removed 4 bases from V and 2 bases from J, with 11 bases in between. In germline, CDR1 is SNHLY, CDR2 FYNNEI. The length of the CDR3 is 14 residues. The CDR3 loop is CASSVSRLQETQYF. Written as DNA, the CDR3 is TGTGCCAGCAGTGTCTCACGGTTACAAGAGACCCAGTACTTC.

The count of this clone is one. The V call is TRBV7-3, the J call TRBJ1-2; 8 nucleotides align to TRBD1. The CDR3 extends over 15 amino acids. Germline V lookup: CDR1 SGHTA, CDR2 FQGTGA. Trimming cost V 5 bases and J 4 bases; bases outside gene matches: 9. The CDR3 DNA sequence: TGTGCCAGCAGCACAGGACAGGGAGGACTCTATGGCTACACCTTC. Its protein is CASSTGQGGLYGYTF.

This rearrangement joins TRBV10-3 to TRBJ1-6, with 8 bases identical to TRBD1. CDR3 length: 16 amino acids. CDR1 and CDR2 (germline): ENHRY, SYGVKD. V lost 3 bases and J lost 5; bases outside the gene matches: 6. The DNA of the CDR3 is TGTGCCATCAGTGATAGACAGGGGCGGGATAATTCACCCCTCCACTTT. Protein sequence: CAISDRQGRDNSPLHF.

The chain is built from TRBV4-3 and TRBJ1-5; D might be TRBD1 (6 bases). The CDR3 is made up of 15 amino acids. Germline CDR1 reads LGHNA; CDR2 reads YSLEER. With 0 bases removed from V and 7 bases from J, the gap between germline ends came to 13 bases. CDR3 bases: TGCGCCAGCAGCCAAGATTGGGGGGGGCGACAGCCCCAGCATTTT. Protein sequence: CASSQDWGGRQPQHF.

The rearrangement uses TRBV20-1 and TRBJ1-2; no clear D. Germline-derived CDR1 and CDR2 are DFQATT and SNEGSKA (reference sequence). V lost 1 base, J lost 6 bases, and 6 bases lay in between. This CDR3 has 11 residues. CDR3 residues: CSARGLNGYTF. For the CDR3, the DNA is TGCAGTGCTAGAGGGCTTAATGGCTACACCTTC.

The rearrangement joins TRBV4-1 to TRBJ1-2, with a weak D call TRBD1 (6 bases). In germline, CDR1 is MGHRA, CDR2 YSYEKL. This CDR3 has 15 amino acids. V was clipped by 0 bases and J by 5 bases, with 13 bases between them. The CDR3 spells CASSQDQGLNYGYTF. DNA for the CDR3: TGCGCCAGCAGCCAAGATCAGGGGTTGAATTATGGCTACACCTTC.

This CDR3 reads CASSLRGSRPQHF. CDR3 DNA: TGTGCCAGCAGTTTACGGGGGTCTCGGCCCCAGCATTTT. This sequence joins TRBV28 and TRBJ1-5, with D tentatively TRBD1 (5 bases). From germline, CDR1 is MDHEN and CDR2 SYDVKM. This CDR3 is built from 13 residues. Trimming cost V 2 bases and J 9 bases, with 11 bases left between them.

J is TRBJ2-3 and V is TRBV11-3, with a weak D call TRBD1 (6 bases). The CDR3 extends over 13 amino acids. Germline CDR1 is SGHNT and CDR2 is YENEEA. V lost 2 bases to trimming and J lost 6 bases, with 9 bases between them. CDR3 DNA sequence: TGTGCCAGCAGCTTAAACACAGGGGATACGCAGTATTTT. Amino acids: CASSLNTGDTQYF.

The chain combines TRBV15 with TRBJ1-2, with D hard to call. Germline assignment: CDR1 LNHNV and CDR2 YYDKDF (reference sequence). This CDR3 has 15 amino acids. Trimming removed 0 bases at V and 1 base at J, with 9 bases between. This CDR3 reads CATSRDLGGNYGYTF. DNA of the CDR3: TGTGCCACCAGCAGAGATCTCGGCGGTAACTATGGCTACACCTTC.

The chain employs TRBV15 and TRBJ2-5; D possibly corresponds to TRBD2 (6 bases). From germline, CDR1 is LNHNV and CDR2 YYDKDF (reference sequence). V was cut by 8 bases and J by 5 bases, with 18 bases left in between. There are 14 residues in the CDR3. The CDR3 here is CATWAGRSQETQYF. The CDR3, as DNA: TGTGCCACCTGGGCAGGGAGGTCTCAGGAGACCCAGTACTTC.

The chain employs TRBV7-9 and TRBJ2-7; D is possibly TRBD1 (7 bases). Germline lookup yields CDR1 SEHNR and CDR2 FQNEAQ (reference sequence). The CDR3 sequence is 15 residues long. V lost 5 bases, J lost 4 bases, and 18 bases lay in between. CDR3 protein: CASSRQGGANYEQYF. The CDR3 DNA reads TGTGCCAGCAGCCGACAGGGAGGCGCTAATTACGAGCAGTACTTC. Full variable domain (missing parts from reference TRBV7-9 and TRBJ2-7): DTGVSQNPRHKITKRGQNVTFRCDPISEHNRLYWYRQTLGQGPEFLTYFQNEAQLEKSRLLSDRFSAERPKGSFSTLEIQRTEQGDSAMYLCASSRQGGANYEQYFGPGTRLTVT.

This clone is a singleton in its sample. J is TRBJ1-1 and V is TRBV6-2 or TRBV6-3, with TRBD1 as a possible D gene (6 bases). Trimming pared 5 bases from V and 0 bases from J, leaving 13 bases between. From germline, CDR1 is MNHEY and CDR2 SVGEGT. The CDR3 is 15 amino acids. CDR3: CASSPRGSMNTEAFF. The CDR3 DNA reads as TGTGCCAGCAGTCCGAGGGGGTCCATGAACACTGAAGCTTTCTTT.

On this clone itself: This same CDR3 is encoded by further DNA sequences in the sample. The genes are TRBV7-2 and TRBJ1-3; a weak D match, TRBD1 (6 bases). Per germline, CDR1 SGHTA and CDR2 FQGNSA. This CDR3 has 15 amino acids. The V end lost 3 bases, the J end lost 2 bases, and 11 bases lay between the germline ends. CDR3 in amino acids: CASSLDSATGNTIYF. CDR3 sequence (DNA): TGTGCCAGCAGCTTGGACAGCGCCACTGGAAACACCATATATTTT.

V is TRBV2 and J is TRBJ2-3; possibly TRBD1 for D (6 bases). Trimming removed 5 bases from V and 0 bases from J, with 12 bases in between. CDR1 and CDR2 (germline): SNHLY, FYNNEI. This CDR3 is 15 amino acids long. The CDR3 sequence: CASSFQGLSTDTQYF. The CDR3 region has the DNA TGTGCCAGCAGTTTCCAGGGGCTTAGCACAGATACGCAGTATTTT.

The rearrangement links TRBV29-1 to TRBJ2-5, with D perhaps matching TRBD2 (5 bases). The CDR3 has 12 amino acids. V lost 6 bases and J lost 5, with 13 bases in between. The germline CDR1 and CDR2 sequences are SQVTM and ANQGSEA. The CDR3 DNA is TGCAGCGTGCTCGGGATGCGGGAGACCCAGTACTTC. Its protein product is CSVLGMRETQYF.